The clone carrying this T cell receptor beta chain appeared once. Generated by immunoSEQ multiplex PCR, the TCRdb table keeps only in-frame clones and is missing some. The top ten clones hold around 2.2% of a sample with fewer than 350,000 clones, 70% to 90% of them seen once. V dropped 2 bases and J dropped 7; count of bases not matched to a gene: 11. From germline, CDR1 is SGHTS and CDR2 YDEGEE. This CDR3 comprises 15 residues. This sample stems from a study of blood T cell repertoires in COVID-19. Study-wide background: T cells, B-cell-depleted T cells, or PBMCs supplied cDNA or gDNA.

All enrollees were about 18 to 89 years old and from roughly 22 US areas. Before being deemed recovered, Cohort 3 donors had two negative PCRs, clearance, or symptom resolution. The genes are TRBV5-8 and TRBJ1-2; 7 bases are shared with TRBD1. Specimen: PBMCs or T cells enriched from blood (not recorded which). The source of this sequence is a man aged 25 to 45 who had recovered from COVID-19. The CDR3 coding sequence is TGTGCCAGCAGCTTATCTGGGACAGCCACAGGTGGCTACACCTTC. Protein product: CASSLSGTATGGYTF.